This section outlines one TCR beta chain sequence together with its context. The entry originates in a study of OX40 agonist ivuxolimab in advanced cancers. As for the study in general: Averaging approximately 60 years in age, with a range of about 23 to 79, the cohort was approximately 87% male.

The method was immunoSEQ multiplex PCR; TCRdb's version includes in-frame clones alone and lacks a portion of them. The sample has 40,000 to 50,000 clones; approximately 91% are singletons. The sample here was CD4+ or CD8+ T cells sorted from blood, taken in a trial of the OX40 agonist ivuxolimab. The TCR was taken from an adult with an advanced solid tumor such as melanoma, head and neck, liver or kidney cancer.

The CDR3 loop reads CASSPRLVRDNEQFF. The CDR3 DNA reads as TGTGCCAGCAGCCCGCGACTAGTAAGGGACAATGAGCAGTTCTTC. The rearrangement uses TRBV11-2 and TRBJ2-1, with D possibly matching TRBD2 (6 bases). The V gene's germline CDR1 is SGHAT and CDR2 FQNNGV. The CDR3 spans 15 residues. V was pared by 5 bases and J by 5 bases, with 16 bases between.